These 15 T cell receptor beta chains share one sample of origin, sequenced in a study of identical twins (dated by TCRdb to 2015 to 2016). The library was built by means of 5' RACE. TCRdb records Illumina HiSeq 2000 as the sequencer. TCRdb reanalyzed the raw reads on its own, using fastp at Q25 for trimming and MiXCR for clone calling, and kept in-frame beta chains. Duplicate CDR3 protein sequences are folded into a single record with the most common DNA and genes. This sample has roughly 570,000 distinct CDR3 sequences in its table, and nearly 10% of those were observed once. Approximately 3.2% of the sample is in the top ten clones. The sample also formed part of further work on yellow fever vaccine responses in identical twins.

Sequencing was done on a sample of PBMCs. These receptors all stem from a woman aged 18 to 35 in good health.

V is TRBV6-2 or TRBV6-3 and J is TRBJ2-1, with 13 bases identical to TRBD2. This CDR3 has 20 amino acids. Per the germline V gene, CDR1 is MNHEY and CDR2 is SVGEGT. Trimming took 8 bases from V and 4 from J; bases not matched to a gene: 20. For the CDR3, the DNA is TGTGCCAGCGTTGCCGGGAGACTAGCGGGAGGTGGGGTCGGGTACAATGAGCAGTTCTTC. It encodes CASVAGRLAGGGVGYNEQFF.

This clonotype was found many times. The chain uses TRBV12-3 or TRBV12-4 and TRBJ2-1; D not resolved. The CDR3 has 13 residues. Trimming stripped 7 bases from V and 0 bases from J, with 7 bases between. The CDR3 nucleotides are TGTGCCAGCACCCCGAGCTCCTACAATGAGCAGTTCTTC. As protein: CASTPSSYNEQFF.

In regard to this clonotype: A much larger clone sits a single nucleotide away, making a read error possible. This rearrangement joins TRBV5-6 to TRBJ2-7; D unclear. Germline CDR1 is SGHDT and CDR2 is YYEEEE. The CDR3 totals 13 residues. The CDR3 loop is CASGLSHSYEQYF. The CDR3 nucleotides are TGTGCCAGCGGCTTGTCTCACTCCTACGAGCAGTACTTC.

Many counts were recorded for this clonotype. This rearrangement joins TRBV10-3 to TRBJ1-2; D may be TRBD1 (5 bases). Germline CDR1 and CDR2: ENHRY and SYGVKD. The CDR3 sequence is 13 residues long. The V and J ends lost 6 bases and 6 bases respectively, with 14 bases between them. The CDR3 sequence is CAIRLQRDDGYTF. CDR3 in DNA: TGTGCCATCAGATTACAGAGGGACGATGGCTACACCTTC.

This chain uses TRBV6-2 or TRBV6-3 with TRBJ2-7; D not certain. Germline V gene lookup returns CDR1 MNHEY and CDR2 SVGEGT. The CDR3 spans 11 residues. V lost 8 bases, J lost 2 bases, and 7 bases lay in between. The CDR3 DNA follows: TGTGCCAGCCGGGCCCCCTACGAGCAGTACTTC. It encodes CASRAPYEQYF.

This clonotype has only a few counts. The V gene is TRBV19, the J gene TRBJ2-3; 11 bases line up with TRBD2. V trimming: 6 bases; J trimming: 2 bases; junction bases outside the gene matches: 7. Germline V gene data show CDR1 as LNHDA and CDR2 as SQIVND (reference sequence). The CDR3 totals 16 residues. The CDR3 loop is CASRPGTSGPTDTQYF. In nucleotides, the CDR3 is TGTGCCAGTAGACCCGGGACTAGCGGACCCACAGATACGCAGTATTTT.

V gene TRBV25-1 combines with J gene TRBJ1-1; D gene uncertain. V was cut by 5 bases and J by 6 bases, with 16 bases left in between. Germline CDR1 and CDR2: MGHDK and SYGVNS. This CDR3 region has 14 residues. The CDR3 bases are TGTGCCAGCAGTTCTCCGGATTCCGCTGCTGAAGCTTTCTTT. It encodes CASSSPDSAAEAFF.

This clonotype was seen only a few times. The chain employs TRBV5-1 and TRBJ2-6, with D tentatively TRBD2 (6 bases). Trimming took off 4 bases at V and 0 bases at J, with 23 bases between the two ends. CDR1 is SGHRS and CDR2 is YFSETQ in the germline V gene. This CDR3 has 20 amino acids. CDR3 sequence (DNA): TGCGCCAGCAGCCTGCAAAGGGGAGGCGGCAGAAGCTCTGGGGCCAACGTCCTGACTTTC. Protein sequence: CASSLQRGGGRSSGANVLTF.

This chain connects TRBV23-1 to TRBJ2-7; D is unresolved. TRBV23-1 has ORF status, its function being uncertain. CDR3 size: 13 residues. V was cut by 2 bases and J by 0 bases, with 5 bases left in between. This CDR3 reads CASSQQFSYEQYF. The CDR3 DNA reads TGCGCCAGCAGTCAACAATTCTCCTACGAGCAGTACTTC.

The CDR3 nucleotides read TGTGCCAGCAGTTCGGCTAGCGGGAGGTACAATGAGCAGTTCTTC. It codes for CASSSASGRYNEQFF. This sequence joins TRBV12-3 or TRBV12-4 and TRBJ2-1; 11 bases agree with TRBD2. The CDR3 has 15 residues. V was clipped by 4 bases and J by 4 bases; unmatched bases: 3.

This clonotype was seen ten or more times. The chain combines TRBV21-1 with TRBJ1-2; the table's D call TRBD1 went unverified against the DNA. TRBV21-1 has pseudogene status. The CDR3 is made up of 15 amino acids. CDR3 residues: CASSSMRETGAEFTF. CDR3 DNA sequence: TGTGCCAGCAGCTCCATGAGGGAGACAGGGGCCGAATTCACCTTC.

At least ten counts were recorded for this clonotype. The chain carries TRBV10-3 and TRBJ1-5; 10 bases fit TRBD1. Germline CDR1 is ENHRY and CDR2 is SYGVKD. The junction had 2 bases not matched to a gene; V was cut back by 0 bases and J by 0 bases. The CDR3 is 17 amino acids. CDR3 bases: TGTGCCATCAGTGAGTCGGGACAGGGGCGTAGCAATCAGCCCCAGCATTTT. Its protein product is CAISESGQGRSNQPQHF.

This clonotype was seen repeatedly, ten times or more. This chain links TRBV4-3 with TRBJ2-1; D might be TRBD2 (6 bases). From germline, CDR1 is LGHNA and CDR2 YSLEER. The CDR3 totals 15 residues. V lost 0 bases and J 8 bases, leaving 14 bases between the germline ends. The CDR3 region is CASSQETSMGHEQFF. In DNA form, the CDR3 reads TGCGCCAGCAGCCAAGAGACTAGTATGGGTCATGAGCAGTTCTTC.

V gene TRBV5-6 combines with J gene TRBJ2-1; no definite D call. The CDR3 consists of 11 residues. The V gene lost 6 bases and the J gene lost 10 bases, with 11 bases spanning the gap. Germline V gene sequence: CDR1 SGHDT, CDR2 YYEEEE. CDR3 in DNA: TGTGCCAGCAAAGTCCACGAGGAGCAGTTCTTC. This gives the protein CASKVHEEQFF.

This clonotype has just a few counts. The chain employs TRBV29-1 and TRBJ2-7, with D uncertain. V dropped 7 bases and J dropped 0 bases, with 10 bases sitting between them. CDR3 length: 12 amino acids. Germline V gives CDR1 SQVTM, CDR2 ANQGSEA. The CDR3 loop is CSGGVGSYEQYF. The DNA for the CDR3 is TGCAGCGGGGGTGTCGGCTCCTACGAGCAGTACTTC.